These T cell receptor beta chains were read from a single sample in a study of OX40 agonist ivuxolimab in advanced cancers. This table comes from immunoSEQ multiplex PCR, and its TCRdb copy is limited to in-frame clones, with some not included. The sample contains about 47,000 clones, approximately 91% of which appear only once. The specimen comprised CD4+ or CD8+ T cells sorted from blood, sampled in a trial of the OX40 agonist ivuxolimab. The receptors here all came from an adult with an advanced solid tumor such as melanoma, head and neck, liver or kidney cancer. Both conserved end residues are part of each CDR3. The order of the fields is V gene, CDR3 protein.

V: TRBV5-5; CDR3: CASIRGVTSDYEQYF
V: TRBV5-6; CDR3: CASSLGQGAYEQYF
V: TRBV4-1; CDR3: CASSQYTAGVDTDTQYF
V: TRBV4-1; CDR3: CASSPFGQGGTGELFF
V: TRBV11-3; CDR3: CASSRYEYNEQFF
V: TRBV6-5; CDR3: CASSVTDRGETQYF
V: TRBV13; CDR3: CASSAAGWGGNEQFF
V: TRBV7-2; CDR3: CASSLEGSVGLGYGYTF
V: TRBV5-1; CDR3: CASSLGESTDTQYF
V: TRBV5-4; CDR3: CASSLGEGQGAHEKLFF
V: TRBV10-3; CDR3: CATTEGVDNYGYTF
V: TRBV30; CDR3: CAWSGGNEQFF
V: TRBV4-3; CDR3: CASSQDRGGSGYTF
V: TRBV5-6; CDR3: CASSLLPGSGTEAFF
V: TRBV5-4; CDR3: CASSTAQGAYDGYTF
V: TRBV2; CDR3: CASSGTGTGPYEQYF
V: TRBV4-1; CDR3: CASSQATGFYGYTF
V: TRBV30; CDR3: CAWGVGALNTGELFF
V: TRBV19; CDR3: CASSIRDPNTEAFF
V: TRBV2; CDR3: CASHWTGRYGYTF
V: TRBV13; CDR3: CASSLGSGGRAQYF
V: TRBV4-1; CDR3: CASRHSGSTDTQYF
V: TRBV7-9; CDR3: CASSSADRGVTF
V: TRBV30; CDR3: CAWSSPRGYYGYTF
V: TRBV4-1; CDR3: CASSHRAEGSTEAFF
V: TRBV12-2; CDR3: CASRPNRPRGAGANVLTF
V: TRBV4-1; CDR3: CASSHPGAILGAFF
V: TRBV5-6; CDR3: CASSGAQETNEKLFF
V: TRBV19; CDR3: CASNPLQGLNTEAFF
V: TRBV18; CDR3: CASSPGGSNQPQHF
V: TRBV6-5; CDR3: CASTSGDGQFF
V: TRBV2; CDR3: CASLLRTSGGAGTQYF
V: TRBV19; CDR3: CASSTTSTDTQYF
V: TRBV21-1; CDR3: CASQLGGRNSYEQYF
V: TRBV13; CDR3: CASSLQDRIYEQYF
V: TRBV19; CDR3: CASSIDFQDSPLHF
V: TRBV30; CDR3: CAWNTGTGNTEAFF
V: TRBV5-4; CDR3: CASSLETEETQYF
V: TRBV11-2; CDR3: CASSPSEGQVRDTQYF
V: TRBV5-6; CDR3: CASSLGSISYEQYF
V: TRBV4-1; CDR3: CASSQTQGSNQPQHF
V: TRBV7-2; CDR3: CASSLALGQAGGYTF
V: TRBV15; CDR3: CATSTRTSGGADTQYF
V: TRBV19; CDR3: CASSLGDGIYEQYF
V: TRBV19; CDR3: CASRVTGNTEAFF
V: TRBV7-9; CDR3: CASSLGPGALAGTEAFF
V: TRBV7-9; CDR3: CASSLERGLVYEQYF
V: TRBV7-8; CDR3: CASSLAGSGTDTQYF
V: TRBV27; CDR3: CASSLYRATEAFF
V: TRBV7-9; CDR3: CASPNSGLAGSPVQFF
V: TRBV30; CDR3: CALRGQGAYEQYF
V: TRBV4-3; CDR3: CASSQLPGQGQETQYF
V: TRBV13; CDR3: CASSLDWGANTEAFF